The 7 T cell receptor beta chains in this list originate from one sample, sequenced in a study of identical twins. TCRdb re-analysed the 5' RACE reads in MiXCR, keeping a single row per CDR3 protein. The sample has about 100,000 distinct CDR3 sequences, less than 6.5% seen once. Sequencing input: memory T cells sorted from blood. Receptors originate from a woman aged 50 to 65 in good health.

This clonotype was counted at least ten times. The V and J genes are TRBV29-1 and TRBJ2-2; TRBD1 is a possible D gene (5 bases). V shed 3 bases and J shed 3 bases, with 8 bases lying between them. CDR1 and CDR2 from the germline V gene are SQVTM and ANQGSEA. The CDR3 contains 13 residues. For the CDR3, the DNA is TGCAGCGTTGATAGGGGATACACCGGGGAGCTGTTTTTT. This encodes CSVDRGYTGELFF.

Many counts were recorded for this clonotype. The rearrangement joins TRBV30 to TRBJ1-2; unclear D gene. With 4 bases removed from V and 3 bases from J, the gap between germline ends came to 9 bases. Germline-derived CDR1 and CDR2 are GTSNPN and SVGIG (reference sequence). The CDR3 contains 12 residues. The CDR3 spells CAWMVADYGYTF. CDR3 nucleotide sequence: TGTGCCTGGATGGTCGCGGACTATGGCTACACCTTC.

The table lists this clonotype with a few counts. The chain links TRBV20-1 to TRBJ2-3; maybe TRBD2 (5 bases). The CDR3 totals 15 residues. CDR1 and CDR2 from the germline V gene are DFQATT and SNEGSKA (reference sequence). Trimming pared 1 base from V and 1 base from J, leaving 12 bases between. The CDR3 loop is CSARGASGRTDTQYF. CDR3 coding DNA: TGCAGTGCTAGAGGTGCCAGCGGACGCACAGATACGCAGTATTTT.

In its sample, this clonotype was seen a few times. The chain uses TRBV11-2 and TRBJ2-1; 7 nucleotides align to TRBD2. There are 16 residues in the CDR3. The V and J ends lost 1 base and 4 bases, in that order; junction bases with no gene match: 7. CDR1 and CDR2 (germline): SGHAT, FQNNGV. The CDR3 protein is CASSLVTGGAYNEQFF. Here the CDR3 DNA reads TGTGCCAGCAGCTTAGTTACGGGAGGTGCGTACAATGAGCAGTTCTTC.

The chain uses TRBV6-5 and TRBJ2-1; a possible D gene is TRBD1 (5 bases). CDR3 size: 12 residues. The V gene's germline CDR1 is MNHEY and CDR2 SVGAGI. Trimming removed 6 bases from V and 6 bases from J, with 9 bases in between. The CDR3 here is CASSPDINEQFF. The CDR3 nucleotides are TGTGCCAGCAGCCCGGACATCAATGAGCAGTTCTTC.

Concerning this clonotype itself: A much bigger clone sits one base away, suggesting this may be a read error. This chain connects TRBV4-2 to TRBJ1-1, with D hard to call. Germline V lookup: CDR1 LGHNA, CDR2 YNFKEQ. The CDR3 has 13 residues. V dropped 4 bases and J dropped 0 bases, with 6 bases sitting between them. DNA for the CDR3: TGTGCCAGCAGCCCGACGCTGAACACTGAAGCTTTCTTT. Residues: CASSPTLNTEAFF.

This clonotype was counted ten times or more. The chain joins TRBV4-2 to TRBJ2-3; tentatively, D is TRBD2 (7 bases). The CDR3 is 17 residues long. Trimming took off 8 bases at V and 2 bases at J, with 23 bases between the two ends. CDR1 and CDR2 (germline): LGHNA, YNFKEQ. The CDR3 spells CASRSTGGGDATDTQYF. Written as DNA, the CDR3 is TGTGCCAGCCGAAGCACGGGGGGCGGGGACGCCACAGATACGCAGTATTTT.